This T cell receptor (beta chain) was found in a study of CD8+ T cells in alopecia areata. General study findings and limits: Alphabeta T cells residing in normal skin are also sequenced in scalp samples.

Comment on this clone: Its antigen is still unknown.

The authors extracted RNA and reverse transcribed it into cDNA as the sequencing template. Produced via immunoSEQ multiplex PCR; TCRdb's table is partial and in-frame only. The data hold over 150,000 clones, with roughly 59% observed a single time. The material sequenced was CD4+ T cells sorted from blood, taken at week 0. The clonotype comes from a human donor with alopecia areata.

The CDR3 nucleotides read TGTGCCACCAGCAGAGCGTCCCCGGGACAGGACCCCTATGGCTACACCTTC. Its protein product is CATSRASPGQDPYGYTF. The V gene is TRBV15, the J gene TRBJ1-2, with TRBD1 matching over 8 bases. CDR1 LNHNV and CDR2 YYDKDF come from the germline V gene (reference sequence). With V trimmed by 1 base and J by 4 bases, 11 bases remained unmatched. The CDR3 extends over 17 amino acids.